A single T cell receptor (beta chain) is shown here with its context. This specimen comes from a study of blood T cell repertoires in COVID-19. The wider study: Both acute and convalescent COVID-19 samples were obtained from the United States, Italy and Spain.

Germline V CDR1 and CDR2: WNHNN, SYGVQD (reference sequence). Between the trimmed V and J ends, which lost 8 bases and 0 bases, there was a span of 10 bases. CDR3 size: 14 residues. In the source study's methods: Amplification with reference gene primers provided the estimates of nucleated cell counts. The repertoire was sequenced with immunoSEQ multiplex PCR; TCRdb's copy has only in-frame clones and lacks some. D and trimming come from the DNA, and the V and J calls and clone size come from that table. The repertoire holds approximately 210,000 clones, with 80% to 85% as singletons. This chain connects TRBV10-1 to TRBJ1-4; D gene uncertain. The sequence derives from a human donor in a cohort sampled during active COVID-19. Sequencing was performed on peripheral blood. As DNA, the CDR3 is TGCGCCAGCCAGAAAGATGCAACTAATGAAAAACTGTTTTTT. As protein: CASQKDATNEKLFF.